The 15 T cell receptor beta chains presented below share a single source sample, sequenced in a study of stem cell transplantation in POMP-related autoinflammatory disease. Profiling relied on immunoSEQ multiplex PCR, and the TCRdb table lists in-frame clones only, not all of them. The sample records some 31,000 clones, 80% to 90% being singletons. The input for sequencing was CD4+ T cells from PBMCs, taken before stem cell transplantation. Source of these receptors: a human donor with POMP-related autoinflammation and immune dysregulation (PRAID).

The count of this clone is one. The genes are TRBV6-6 and TRBJ2-5; 8 bases line up with TRBD1. The V gene's germline CDR1 is MNHNY and CDR2 SVGAGI (reference sequence). The ends lost 0 bases at V and 5 bases at J; junction bases unmatched: 2. The CDR3 totals 14 residues. CDR3 amino acids: CASSYSTGGETQYF. The CDR3 region has the DNA TGTGCCAGCAGTTACTCAACAGGGGGGGAGACCCAGTACTTC.

The genes are TRBV5-1 and TRBJ1-5, with D perhaps TRBD1 (5 bases). Trimming removed 7 bases at V and 7 bases at J, with 12 bases between. The CDR3 contains 12 residues. The germline V gene encodes CDR1 SGHRS and CDR2 YFSETQ. CDR3 coding DNA: TGCGCCAGCGATGGGGGGTACCAGCCCCAGCATTTT. Residues: CASDGGYQPQHF.

The rearrangement uses TRBV19 and TRBJ2-2; D may match TRBD1 or TRBD2 (6 bases each). Trimming shortened V by 6 bases and J by 7 bases, and 18 bases separated the two germline ends. Germline CDR1 reads LNHDA; CDR2 reads SQIVND (reference sequence). The CDR3 consists of 15 residues. This chain's CDR3 is CASRHGGGRIGELFF. CDR3 in DNA: TGTGCCAGTAGGCATGGAGGGGGACGGATCGGGGAGCTGTTTTTT.

The chain combines TRBV2 with TRBJ2-5; perhaps TRBD2 as D (7 bases). This CDR3 spans 14 amino acids. Germline assignment: CDR1 SNHLY and CDR2 FYNNEI. Trimming cost V 0 bases and J 5 bases, with 10 bases left between them. The CDR3: CASSEAGGGETQYF. The CDR3 DNA sequence: TGTGCCAGCAGTGAAGCGGGAGGGGGGGAGACCCAGTACTTC.

This rearrangement joins TRBV5-1 to TRBJ1-3; no clear D gene. Germline V gene lookup returns CDR1 SGHRS and CDR2 YFSETQ. This CDR3 comprises 16 residues. V was trimmed by 4 bases and J by 0 bases, leaving 14 bases between them. CDR3 DNA sequence: TGCGCCAGCAGCGAAGGACCTTCGCGCTCTGGAAACACCATATATTTT. This encodes CASSEGPSRSGNTIYF.

The chain links TRBV2 to TRBJ1-1; D unresolved. Per the germline V gene, CDR1 is SNHLY and CDR2 is FYNNEI. Trimming took off 2 bases at V and 4 bases at J, with 2 bases between the two ends. There are 11 residues in the CDR3. The CDR3 region has the DNA TGTGCCAGCAGTGAATTCACTGAAGCTTTCTTT. Its protein product is CASSEFTEAFF.

The chain recombines TRBV5-6 with TRBJ2-2; the D gene is possibly TRBD2 (5 bases). CDR3 length equals 17 residues. CDR1 and CDR2 (germline): SGHDT, YYEEEE. Trimming left V 0 bases short and J 4 bases short, with 16 bases between. CDR3 protein: CASSLAGQRALTGELFF. The DNA for the CDR3 is TGTGCCAGCAGCTTGGCAGGCCAGAGGGCGCTCACCGGGGAGCTGTTTTTT.

The J gene is TRBJ1-1, the V gene TRBV19; a weak D match, TRBD1 (5 bases). From germline, CDR1 is LNHDA and CDR2 SQIVND (reference sequence). This CDR3 has 12 amino acids. V dropped 3 bases and J dropped 3 bases, with 5 bases sitting between them. The CDR3 nucleotides are TGTGCCAGTAGTATCAGGGACACTGAAGCTTTCTTT. Protein sequence: CASSIRDTEAFF.

This sequence joins TRBV5-1 and TRBJ1-1; D remains unclear. This CDR3 contains 13 residues. V was trimmed by 2 bases and J by 1 base, leaving 6 bases between them. Germline V gene sequence: CDR1 SGHRS, CDR2 YFSETQ. The CDR3, as DNA: TGCGCCAGCAGCTTCGACCAGAACACTGAAGCTTTCTTT. Its protein product is CASSFDQNTEAFF.

The chain's CDR3 is CSVVWGQTGNTIYF. CDR3 in DNA: TGCAGCGTTGTGTGGGGCCAGACTGGAAACACCATATATTTT. This chain links TRBV29-1 with TRBJ1-3; TRBD1 might be the D (5 bases). With 4 bases removed from V and 2 bases from J, the gap between germline ends came to 12 bases. CDR3 size: 14 residues. The V gene's germline CDR1 is SQVTM and CDR2 ANQGSEA.

This rearrangement joins TRBV28 to TRBJ1-4; maybe TRBD1 (5 bases). V lost 11 bases and J 5 bases, leaving 18 bases between the germline ends. This CDR3 contains 14 residues. The V gene's germline CDR1 is MDHEN and CDR2 SYDVKM. Here the CDR3 reads CAVRDRGRNEKLFF. CDR3 nucleotide sequence: TGTGCCGTCCGAGACAGAGGAAGGAATGAAAAACTGTTTTTT.

The chain combines TRBV19 with TRBJ1-1; D is perhaps TRBD1 (5 bases). Germline V gene data show CDR1 as LNHDA and CDR2 as SQIVND (reference sequence). With 7 bases removed from V and 3 bases from J, the gap between germline ends came to 12 bases. CDR3 length equals 13 residues. The CDR3 reads CASNPDSYTEAFF. CDR3 DNA: TGTGCCAGTAACCCCGACAGCTACACTGAAGCTTTCTTT.

This clone occurred a few times. The sample contains more than one DNA sequence encoding this CDR3. The chain couples TRBV7-9 to TRBJ2-7; D is undetermined. This CDR3 is built from 12 residues. Germline CDR1 SEHNR, CDR2 FQNEAQ (reference sequence). The V and J ends lost 5 bases and 5 bases respectively, with 10 bases between them. The CDR3, as DNA: TGTGCCAGCAGCCTCGACCGGGACGAGCAGTACTTC. As protein: CASSLDRDEQYF.

This clone came up once. The gene calls are TRBV7-2 and TRBJ1-3; a possible D gene is TRBD1 (5 bases). Per germline, CDR1 SGHTA and CDR2 FQGNSA. The CDR3 runs to 15 residues. Between the trimmed V and J ends, which lost 5 bases and 0 bases, there was a span of 11 bases. The CDR3 region has the DNA TGTGCCAGCAGCGTACAGGTTCACTCTGGAAACACCATATATTTT. Amino acids: CASSVQVHSGNTIYF.

This clone turned up a few times. The V gene is TRBV11-2, the J gene TRBJ1-3, with D perhaps matching TRBD1 (6 bases). The ends were cut back, 4 bases at V and 3 bases at J, with 10 bases in the middle. The CDR3 is 14 amino acids. Germline V lookup: CDR1 SGHAT, CDR2 FQNNGV. CDR3 region: CASSSGVVGNTIYF. CDR3 nucleotides: TGTGCCAGCAGCTCAGGGGTAGTTGGAAACACCATATATTTT. The variable domain in full, with the rest retrieved from reference TRBV11-2 and TRBJ1-3, is EAGVAQSPRYKIIEKRQSVAFWCNPISGHATLYWYQQILGQGPKLLIQFQNNGVVDDSQLPKDRFSAERLKGVDSTLKIQPAKLEDSAVYLCASSSGVVGNTIYFGEGSWLTVV.